This T cell receptor beta chain was observed in a study of T cells after posttransplantation cyclophosphamide. Study findings and constraints: After PTCy, TRB diversity resembled that of CNI/methotrexate controls. Tissue-infiltrating T cells from skin or gut overlapped little with blood T cells. Later post-transplant blood repertoires were often dominated by donor CD8+ memory clones.

Libraries were prepared by immunoSEQ multiplex PCR; TCRdb keeps only in-frame clonotypes and omits some of them. The sample records about 3,400 clones, about 86% being singletons. Points on this clone: Its antigen remains unidentified.

Trimming cost V 1 base and J 4 bases, with 8 bases left between them. Looked up from germline, CDR1 is SGHTA and CDR2 is FQGTGA. The length of the CDR3 is 15 residues. The receptor's source is a woman aged 60-75 years in good health, CMV-negative, and a related stem cell transplant donor. Sequenced sample: CD8+ T cells sorted from bone marrow. V is TRBV7-3 and J is TRBJ2-6; D is unresolved. The CDR3 nucleotides read TGTGCCAGCAGCTTAAATGGTGGCGGGGCCAACGTCCTGACTTTC. Amino acids: CASSLNGGGANVLTF.